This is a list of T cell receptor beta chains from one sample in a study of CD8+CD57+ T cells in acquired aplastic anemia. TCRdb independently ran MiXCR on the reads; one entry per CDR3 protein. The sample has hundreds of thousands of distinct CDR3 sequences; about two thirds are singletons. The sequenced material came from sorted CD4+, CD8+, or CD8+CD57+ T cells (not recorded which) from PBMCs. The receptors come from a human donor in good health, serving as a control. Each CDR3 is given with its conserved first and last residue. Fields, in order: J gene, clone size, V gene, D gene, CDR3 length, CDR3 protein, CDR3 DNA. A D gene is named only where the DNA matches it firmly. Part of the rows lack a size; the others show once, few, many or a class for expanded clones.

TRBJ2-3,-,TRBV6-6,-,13,CASAKSRGDTQYF,TGTGCCAGCGCAAAGTCTCGAGGAGATACGCAGTATTTT
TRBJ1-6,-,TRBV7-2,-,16,CASELPRTVHGQYLHF,TGTGCCAGCGAACTGCCTCGGACTGTCCACGGACAGTACCTCCACTTT
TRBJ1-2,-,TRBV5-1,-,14,CASSQERNTDGYTF,TGCGCCAGCAGTCAAGAACGGAACACTGATGGCTACACCTTC
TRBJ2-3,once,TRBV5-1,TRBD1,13,CASSLKDRGMQYF,TGCGCCAGCAGCTTGAAGGACAGGGGTATGCAGTATTTT
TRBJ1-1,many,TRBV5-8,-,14,CASSLPVEGTEAFF,TGTGCCAGCAGCTTGCCAGTGGAGGGCACTGAAGCTTTCTTT
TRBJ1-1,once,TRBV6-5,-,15,CASSYSTTGNTEAFF,TGTGCCAGCAGTTACTCGACGACCGGGAACACTGAAGCTTTCTTT
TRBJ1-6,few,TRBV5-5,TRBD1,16,CASSLYRGQGESPLHF,TGTGCCAGCAGCTTGTACCGGGGCCAGGGGGAGTCACCCCTCCACTTT
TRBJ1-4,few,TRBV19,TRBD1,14,CASSRQGRASKTFF,TGTGCCAGTAGCCGACAGGGTCGGGCCTCAAAGACGTTTTTT
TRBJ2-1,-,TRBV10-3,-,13,CATKGVDNNEQFF,TGTGCCACAAAGGGGGTAGATAACAATGAGCAGTTCTTC
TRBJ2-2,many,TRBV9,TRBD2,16,CASSVAGSGVTGELFF,TGTGCCAGCAGCGTAGCAGGTAGCGGGGTCACCGGGGAGCTGTTTTTT
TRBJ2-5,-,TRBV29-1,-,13,CSVEIMGTESYYF,TGCAGCGTTGAAATTATGGGGACGGAGAGCTACTACTTC
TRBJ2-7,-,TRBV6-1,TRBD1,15,CASILRDSLSYEQYF,TGTGCCAGCATTCTCAGGGACAGCCTCTCCTACGAGCAATACTTC
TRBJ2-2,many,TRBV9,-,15,CASSRDAGDTGELFF,TGTGCCAGCAGTAGGGACGCAGGGGACACCGGGGAGCTGTTTTTT
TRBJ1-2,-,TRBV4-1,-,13,CASRLDRKEGYTF,TGCGCCAGCAGGCTCGACAGGAAGGAGGGCTACACCTTC
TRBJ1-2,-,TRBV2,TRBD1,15,CASSYTGTGRIGYTF,TGTGCCAGCAGTTACACGGGGACAGGGAGGATTGGCTACACCTTC
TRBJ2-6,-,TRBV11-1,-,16,CASSLGGEAGANVLTF,TGTGCCAGCAGCCTAGGTGGAGAGGCTGGGGCCAACGTCCTGACTTTC
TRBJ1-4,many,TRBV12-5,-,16,CASGLVLRGRNEKLFF,TGTGCTAGTGGTTTGGTACTCCGAGGAAGAAATGAAAAACTGTTTTTT
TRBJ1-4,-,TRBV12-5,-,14,CASRGDGVGEKLFF,TGTGCCAGCAGGGGAGACGGCGTCGGGGAAAAACTGTTTTTT
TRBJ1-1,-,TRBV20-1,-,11,CSALIHLAAFF,TGCAGTGCCCTCATCCACTTGGCAGCTTTCTTT
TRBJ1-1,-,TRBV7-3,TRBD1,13,CASSRQGEGEAFF,TGTGCCAGCAGTCGGCAGGGGGAGGGTGAAGCTTTCTTT
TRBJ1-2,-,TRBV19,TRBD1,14,CASWNRGRNYSYTF,TGTGCCAGTTGGAACAGGGGGCGTAACTATAGCTACACCTTC
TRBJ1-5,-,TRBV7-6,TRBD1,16,CASSTGTGGNNQPQHF,TGTGCCAGCAGCACCGGGACAGGGGGAAACAATCAGCCCCAGCATTTT
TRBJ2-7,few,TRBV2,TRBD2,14,CASSDLAGDHEQYF,TGTGCCAGCAGTGATCTAGCGGGGGACCACGAGCAGTACTTC
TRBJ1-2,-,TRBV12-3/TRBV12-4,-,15,CASSQERTAASGYTF,TGTGCCAGCAGTCAAGAACGGACAGCGGCGAGTGGCTACACCTTC
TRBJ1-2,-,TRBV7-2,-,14,CASSLEVASDGYTF,TGCGCCAGCAGCTTGGAGGTAGCTAGCGATGGCTACACCTTC